The rows below give T cell receptor beta chains drawn from one sample of a study of blood T cell repertoires in COVID-19. The data were produced by immunoSEQ multiplex PCR, yet TCRdb's version contains in-frame clones alone and is incomplete. The sample includes about 270,000 clones, around 90% of them seen just once. The sample was PBMCs or T cells enriched from blood (not recorded which). These receptors were taken from a woman in her thirties or forties with acute COVID-19. CDR3s include the opening cysteine and the closing phenylalanine or tryptophan. D genes are given only for firm matches. A clone size is listed for some rows: how often the clone was seen (once, few, many), or a class if it is expanded.

TRBJ1-5,NA,few,TRBV2,CASSASGDQPQHF,TGTGCCAGCAGCGCCTCGGGGGATCAGCCCCAGCATTTT
TRBJ2-4,NA,NA,TRBV30,CAWSRKGPAKNIQYF,TGTGCCTGGAGTCGGAAGGGGCCTGCCAAAAACATTCAGTACTTC
TRBJ1-1,NA,NA,TRBV30,CAWSGRQGWGEAFF,TGTGCCTGGAGTGGACGTCAGGGCTGGGGTGAAGCTTTCTTT
TRBJ1-1,NA,NA,TRBV30,CAWSVSRNTEAFF,TGTGCCTGGAGTGTCTCCAGGAACACTGAAGCTTTCTTT
TRBJ2-1,NA,NA,TRBV27,CASSPSGTSRNEQFF,TGTGCCAGCAGCCCGTCCGGGACTTCTAGGAATGAGCAGTTCTTC
TRBJ2-2,TRBD2,NA,TRBV6-5,CATIPGLAGTGELFF,TGTGCCACCATACCGGGACTAGCTGGAACCGGGGAGCTGTTTTTT
TRBJ1-1,NA,NA,TRBV6-2/TRBV6-3,CASSYNFGYTEAFF,TGTGCCAGCAGTTACAATTTCGGGTACACTGAAGCTTTCTTT
TRBJ2-1,NA,NA,TRBV6-4,CASSPWRAQYNEQFF,TGTGCCAGCAGTCCCTGGCGAGCGCAATACAATGAGCAGTTCTTC
TRBJ1-1,TRBD1,NA,TRBV28,CASRFHGQGNTEAFF,TGTGCCAGCCGGTTCCACGGACAGGGGAACACTGAAGCTTTCTTT
TRBJ2-3,TRBD2,NA,TRBV25-1,CASSPTSGSLKSTDTQYF,TGTGCCAGCAGTCCCACTAGCGGGAGCCTTAAATCCACAGATACGCAGTATTTT